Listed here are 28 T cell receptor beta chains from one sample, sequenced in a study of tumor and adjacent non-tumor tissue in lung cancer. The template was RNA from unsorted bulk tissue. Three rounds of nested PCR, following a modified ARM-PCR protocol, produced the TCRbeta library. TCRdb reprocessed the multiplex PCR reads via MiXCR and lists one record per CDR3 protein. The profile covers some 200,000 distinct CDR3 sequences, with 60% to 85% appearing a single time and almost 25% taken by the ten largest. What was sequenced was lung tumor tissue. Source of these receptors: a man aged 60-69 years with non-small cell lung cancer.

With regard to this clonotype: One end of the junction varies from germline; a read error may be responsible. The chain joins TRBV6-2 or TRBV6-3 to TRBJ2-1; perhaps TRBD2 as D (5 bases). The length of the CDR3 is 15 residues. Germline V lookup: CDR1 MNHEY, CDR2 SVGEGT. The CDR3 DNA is TGTGTCAGCACTCTTCATCGCCCGGGATACAATGAGCAGTTCTTC. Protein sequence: CVSTLHRPGYNEQFF.

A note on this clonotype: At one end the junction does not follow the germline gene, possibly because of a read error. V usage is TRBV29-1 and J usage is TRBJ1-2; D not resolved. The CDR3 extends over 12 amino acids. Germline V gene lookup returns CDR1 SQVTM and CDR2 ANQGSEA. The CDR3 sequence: CSVVGIGYGNTF. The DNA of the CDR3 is TGCAGCGTTGTGGGGATAGGCTATGGCAACACCTTC.

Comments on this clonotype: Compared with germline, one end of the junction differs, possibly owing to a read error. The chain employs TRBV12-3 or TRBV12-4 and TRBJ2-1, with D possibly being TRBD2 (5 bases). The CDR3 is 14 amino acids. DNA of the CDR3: TGTACCAGCAGGTCGAGCGGAACTTACAATGAGCAGTTCTTC. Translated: CTSRSSGTYNEQFF.

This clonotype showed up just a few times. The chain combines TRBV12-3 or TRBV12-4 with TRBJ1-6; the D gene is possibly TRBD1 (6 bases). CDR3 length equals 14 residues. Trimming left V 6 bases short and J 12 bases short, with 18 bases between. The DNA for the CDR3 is TGTGCCAGCAGAACTGACAGGACCCCGGAACCCCTCCACTTT. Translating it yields CASRTDRTPEPLHF.

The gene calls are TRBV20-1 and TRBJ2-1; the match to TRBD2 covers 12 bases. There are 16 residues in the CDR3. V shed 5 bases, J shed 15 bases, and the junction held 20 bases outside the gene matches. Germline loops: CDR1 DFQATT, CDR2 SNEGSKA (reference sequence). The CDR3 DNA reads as TGCAGTGCTGGGGGGCCCGGGACTAGCGGGTTCGGTGAGTGGTTCTTC. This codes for CSAGGPGTSGFGEWFF.

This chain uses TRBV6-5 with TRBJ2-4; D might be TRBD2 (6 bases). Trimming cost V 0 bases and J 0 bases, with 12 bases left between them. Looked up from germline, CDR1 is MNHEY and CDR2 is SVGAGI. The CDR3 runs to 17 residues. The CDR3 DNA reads TGTGCCAGCAGTTACTCTTCGCCGGGACTAGCCAAAAACATTCAGTACTTC. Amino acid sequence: CASSYSSPGLAKNIQYF.

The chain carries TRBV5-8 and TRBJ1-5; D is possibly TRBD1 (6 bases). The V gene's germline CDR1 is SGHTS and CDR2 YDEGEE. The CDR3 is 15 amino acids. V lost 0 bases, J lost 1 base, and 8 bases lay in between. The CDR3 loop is CASSLGTVSNQPQHF. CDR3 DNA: TGTGCCAGCAGCTTGGGGACAGTAAGCAATCAGCCCCAGCATTTT.

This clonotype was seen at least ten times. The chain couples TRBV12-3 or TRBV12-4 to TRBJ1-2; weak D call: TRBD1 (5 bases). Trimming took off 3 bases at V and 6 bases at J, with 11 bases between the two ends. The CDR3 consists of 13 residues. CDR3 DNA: TGTGCCAGCAGTTTCGGCAGGGAGGATGGCTACACCTTC. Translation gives CASSFGREDGYTF.

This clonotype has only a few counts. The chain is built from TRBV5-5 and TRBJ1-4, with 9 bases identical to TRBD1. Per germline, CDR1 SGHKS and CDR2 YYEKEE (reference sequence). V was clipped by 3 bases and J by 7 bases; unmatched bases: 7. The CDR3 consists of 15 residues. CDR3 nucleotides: TGTGCCAGCAGCTGGAACCGGGACAGGGTTGAAAAACTGTTTTTT. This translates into CASSWNRDRVEKLFF.

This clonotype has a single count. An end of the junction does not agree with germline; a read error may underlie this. The CDR3 nucleotides read TGCAATGCTAGAGAACTATTGGGAGACTACAATGAGCAGTTCTTC. Its protein is CNARELLGDYNEQFF. This rearrangement joins TRBV20-1 to TRBJ2-1; a possible D gene is TRBD2 (5 bases). This CDR3 has 15 residues. Germline lookup yields CDR1 DFQATT and CDR2 SNEGSKA (reference sequence).

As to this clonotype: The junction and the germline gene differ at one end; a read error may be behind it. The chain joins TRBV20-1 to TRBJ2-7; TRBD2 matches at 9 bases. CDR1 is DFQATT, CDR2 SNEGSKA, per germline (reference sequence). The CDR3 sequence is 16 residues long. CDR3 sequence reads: CSVRDSSSGSSYEQYF. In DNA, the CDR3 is TGCAGTGTTAGAGACTCGAGTAGCGGGAGTTCCTACGAGCAGTACTTC.

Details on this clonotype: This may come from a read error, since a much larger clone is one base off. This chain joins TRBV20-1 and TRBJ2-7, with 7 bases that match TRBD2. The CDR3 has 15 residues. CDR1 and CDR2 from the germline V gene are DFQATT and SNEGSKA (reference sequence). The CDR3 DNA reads TGCAGTGCTAGGAAGACTTCGACTAGCTCCTACGAGCAGTGCTTC. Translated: CSARKTSTSSYEQCF.

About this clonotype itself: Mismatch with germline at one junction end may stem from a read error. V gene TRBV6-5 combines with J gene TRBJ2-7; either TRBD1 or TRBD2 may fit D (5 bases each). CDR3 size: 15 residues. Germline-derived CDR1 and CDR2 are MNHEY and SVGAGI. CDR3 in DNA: TGTGCCAGCGGCAATGGGGGAGTCACTCGCCACGAGCGGTGCTTC. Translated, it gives CASGNGGVTRHERCF.

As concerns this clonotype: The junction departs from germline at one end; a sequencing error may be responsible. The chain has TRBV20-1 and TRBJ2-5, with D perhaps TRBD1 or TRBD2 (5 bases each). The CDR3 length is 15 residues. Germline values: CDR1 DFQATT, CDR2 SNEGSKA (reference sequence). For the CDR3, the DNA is TGCAGTGCTAGTCCTGAGGGGCTTCTCAAAGAGATCCAGTACTTC. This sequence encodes CSASPEGLLKEIQYF.

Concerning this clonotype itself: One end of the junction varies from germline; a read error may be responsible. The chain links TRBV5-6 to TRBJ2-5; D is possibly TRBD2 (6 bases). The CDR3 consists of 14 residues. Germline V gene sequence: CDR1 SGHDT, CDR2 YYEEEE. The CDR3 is CANRPGMGGETRYF. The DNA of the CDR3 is TGTGCCAACAGACCGGGGATGGGAGGAGAGACCCGGTACTTC.

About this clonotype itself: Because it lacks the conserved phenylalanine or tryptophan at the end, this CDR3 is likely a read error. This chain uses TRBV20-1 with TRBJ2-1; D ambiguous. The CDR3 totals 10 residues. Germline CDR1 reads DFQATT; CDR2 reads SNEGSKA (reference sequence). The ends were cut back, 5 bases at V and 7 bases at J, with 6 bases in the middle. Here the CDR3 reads CSAFFNEQFL. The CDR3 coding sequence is TGCAGTGCTTTTTTTAATGAGCAGTTCCTC.

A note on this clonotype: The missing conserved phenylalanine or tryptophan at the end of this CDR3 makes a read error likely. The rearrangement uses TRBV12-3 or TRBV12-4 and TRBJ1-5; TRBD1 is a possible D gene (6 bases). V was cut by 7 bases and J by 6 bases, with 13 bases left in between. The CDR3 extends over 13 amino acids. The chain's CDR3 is CASKLGQSQPQHL. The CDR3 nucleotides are TGTGCCAGCAAGCTAGGACAGTCTCAGCCCCAGCATCTT.

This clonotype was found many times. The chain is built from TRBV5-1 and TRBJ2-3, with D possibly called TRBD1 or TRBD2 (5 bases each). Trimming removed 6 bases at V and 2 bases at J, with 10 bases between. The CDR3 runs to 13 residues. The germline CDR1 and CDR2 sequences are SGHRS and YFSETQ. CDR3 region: CASTTGTTDTQYF. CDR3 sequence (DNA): TGCGCCAGCACCACGGGGACCACAGATACGCAGTATTTT. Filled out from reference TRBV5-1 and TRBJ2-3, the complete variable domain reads KAGVTQTPRYLIKTRGQQVTLSCSPISGHRSVSWYQQTPGQGLQFLFEYFSETQRNKGNFPGRFSGRQFSNSRSEMNVSTLELGDSALYLCASTTGTTDTQYFGPGTRLTVL.

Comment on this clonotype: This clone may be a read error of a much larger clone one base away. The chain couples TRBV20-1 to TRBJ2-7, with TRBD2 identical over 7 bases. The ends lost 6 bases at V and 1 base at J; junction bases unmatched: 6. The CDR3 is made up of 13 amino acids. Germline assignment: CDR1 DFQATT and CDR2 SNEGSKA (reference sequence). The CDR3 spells CSASGTGSYEQYF. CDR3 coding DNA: TGCAGTGCCAGCGGGACGGGTTCCTACGAGCAGTACTTC.

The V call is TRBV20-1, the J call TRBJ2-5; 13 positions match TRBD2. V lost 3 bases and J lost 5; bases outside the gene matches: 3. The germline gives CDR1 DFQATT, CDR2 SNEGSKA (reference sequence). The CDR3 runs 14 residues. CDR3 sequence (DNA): TGCAGTGCTAGGGGGACTAGCGGGGACGAGACCCAGTACTTC. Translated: CSARGTSGDETQYF.

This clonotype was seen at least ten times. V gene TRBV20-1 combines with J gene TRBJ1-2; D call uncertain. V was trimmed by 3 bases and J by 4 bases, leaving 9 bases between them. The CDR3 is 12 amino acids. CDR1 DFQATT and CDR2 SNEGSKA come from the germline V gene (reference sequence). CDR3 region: CSASRQSYGYTF. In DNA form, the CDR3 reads TGCAGTGCTAGCCGCCAGTCCTATGGCTACACCTTC.

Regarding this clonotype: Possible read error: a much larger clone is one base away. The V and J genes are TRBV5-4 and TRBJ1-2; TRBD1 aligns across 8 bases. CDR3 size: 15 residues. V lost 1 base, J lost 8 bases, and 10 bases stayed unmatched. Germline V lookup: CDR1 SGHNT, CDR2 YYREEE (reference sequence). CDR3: CASSLSRTGFRGYTF. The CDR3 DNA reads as TGTGCCAGCAGCTTGTCCCGGACAGGGTTTCGGGGCTACACCTTC.

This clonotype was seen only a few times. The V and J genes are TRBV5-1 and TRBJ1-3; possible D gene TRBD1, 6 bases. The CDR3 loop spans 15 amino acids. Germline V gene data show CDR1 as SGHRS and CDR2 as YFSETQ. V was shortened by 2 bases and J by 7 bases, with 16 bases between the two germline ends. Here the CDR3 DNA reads TGCGCCAGCAGCTTAAATACAGGGAGCGGTAACACCATATATTTT. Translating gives CASSLNTGSGNTIYF.

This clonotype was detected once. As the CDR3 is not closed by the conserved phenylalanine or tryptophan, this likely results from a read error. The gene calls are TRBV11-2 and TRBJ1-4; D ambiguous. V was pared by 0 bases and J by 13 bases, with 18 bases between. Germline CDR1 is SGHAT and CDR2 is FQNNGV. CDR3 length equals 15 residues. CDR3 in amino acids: CASSLDLVSPVGLFY. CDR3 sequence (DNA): TGTGCCAGCAGCTTAGATCTTGTCAGCCCGGTGGGACTGTTTTAT.

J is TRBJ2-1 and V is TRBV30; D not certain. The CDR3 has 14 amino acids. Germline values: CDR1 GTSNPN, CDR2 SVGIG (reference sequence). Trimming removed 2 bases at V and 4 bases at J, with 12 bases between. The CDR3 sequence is CAWSPKRAYNEQFF. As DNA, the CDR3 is TGTGCCTGGAGTCCAAAAAGGGCATACAATGAGCAGTTCTTC. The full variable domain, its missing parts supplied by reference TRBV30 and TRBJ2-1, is SQTIHQWPATLVQPVGSPLSLECTVEGTSNPNLYWYRQAAGRGLQLLFYSVGIGQISSEVPQNLSASRPQDRQFILSSKKLLLSDSGFYLCAWSPKRAYNEQFFGPGTRLTVL.

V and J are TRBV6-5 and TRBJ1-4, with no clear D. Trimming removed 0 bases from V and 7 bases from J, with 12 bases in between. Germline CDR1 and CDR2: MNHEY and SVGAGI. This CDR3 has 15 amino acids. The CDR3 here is CASSYSQRLREKLFF. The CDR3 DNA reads TGTGCCAGCAGTTACTCGCAAAGGCTTCGTGAAAAACTGTTTTTT.

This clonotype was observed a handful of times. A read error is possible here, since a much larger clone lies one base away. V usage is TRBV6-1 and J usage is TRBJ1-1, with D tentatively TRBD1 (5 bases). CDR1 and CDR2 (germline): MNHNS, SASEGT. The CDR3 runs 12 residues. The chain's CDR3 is CVSSDGGSEAFF. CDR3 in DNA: TGTGTCAGCAGTGATGGGGGAAGTGAAGCTTTCTTT.

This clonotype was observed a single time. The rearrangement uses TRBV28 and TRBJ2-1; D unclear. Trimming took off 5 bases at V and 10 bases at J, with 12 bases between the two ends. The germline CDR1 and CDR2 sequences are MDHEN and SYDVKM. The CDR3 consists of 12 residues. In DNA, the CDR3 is TGTGCCAGCAGTCTATTAAGGCCGGAGCAGTTCTTC. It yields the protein CASSLLRPEQFF.